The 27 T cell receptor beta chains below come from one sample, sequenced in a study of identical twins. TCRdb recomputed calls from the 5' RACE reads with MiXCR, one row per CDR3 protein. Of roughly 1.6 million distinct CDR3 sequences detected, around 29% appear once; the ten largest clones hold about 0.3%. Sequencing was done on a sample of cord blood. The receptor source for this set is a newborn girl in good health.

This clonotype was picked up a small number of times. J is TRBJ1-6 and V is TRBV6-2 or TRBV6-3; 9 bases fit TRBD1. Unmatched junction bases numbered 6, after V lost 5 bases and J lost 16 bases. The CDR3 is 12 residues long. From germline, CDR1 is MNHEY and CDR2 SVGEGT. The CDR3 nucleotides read TGTGCCAGCAGTCAGGACAGGGGCGAACTCCACTTT. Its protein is CASSQDRGELHF.

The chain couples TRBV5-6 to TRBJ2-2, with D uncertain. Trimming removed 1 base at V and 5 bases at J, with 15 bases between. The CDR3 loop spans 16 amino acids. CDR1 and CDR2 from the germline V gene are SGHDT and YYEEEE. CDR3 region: CASSLSAGQVTGELFF. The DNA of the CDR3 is TGTGCCAGCAGCTTGTCGGCAGGCCAAGTGACCGGGGAGCTGTTTTTT.

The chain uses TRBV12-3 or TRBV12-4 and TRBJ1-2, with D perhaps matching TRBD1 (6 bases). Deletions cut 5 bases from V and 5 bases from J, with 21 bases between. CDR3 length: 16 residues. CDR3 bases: TGTGCCAGCAGTGCGGGGGGGGCAGGGCGAGGGTATGGCTACACCTTC. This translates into CASSAGGAGRGYGYTF.

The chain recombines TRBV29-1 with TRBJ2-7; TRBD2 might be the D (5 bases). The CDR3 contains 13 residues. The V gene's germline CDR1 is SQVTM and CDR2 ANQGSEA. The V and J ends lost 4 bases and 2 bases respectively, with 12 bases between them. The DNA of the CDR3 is TGCAGCGTTGGTGGGAGCCCCACCTACGAGCAGTACTTC. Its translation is CSVGGSPTYEQYF.

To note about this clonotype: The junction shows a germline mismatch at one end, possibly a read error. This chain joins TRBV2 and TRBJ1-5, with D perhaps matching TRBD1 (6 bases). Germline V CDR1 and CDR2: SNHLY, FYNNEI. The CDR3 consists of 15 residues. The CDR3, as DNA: TGTGCCAGCAGGAAGGAGGGACACGGCAATCAGCCCAAGCATTTT. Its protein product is CASRKEGHGNQPKHF.

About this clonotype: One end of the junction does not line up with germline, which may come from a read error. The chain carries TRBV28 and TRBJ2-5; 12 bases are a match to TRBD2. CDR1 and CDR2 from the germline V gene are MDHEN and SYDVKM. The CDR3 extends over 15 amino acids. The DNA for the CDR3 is TGTGCCGGCAGTTCCCGACTAGCGGGAGAAGAGACCCAGTACTTC. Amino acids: CAGSSRLAGEETQYF. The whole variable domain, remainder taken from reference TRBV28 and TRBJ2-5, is DVKVTQSSRYLVKRTGEKVFLECVQDMDHENMFWYRQDPGLGLRLIYFSYDVKMKEKGDIPEGYSVSREKKERFSLILESASTNQTSMYLCAGSSRLAGEETQYFGPGTRLLVL.

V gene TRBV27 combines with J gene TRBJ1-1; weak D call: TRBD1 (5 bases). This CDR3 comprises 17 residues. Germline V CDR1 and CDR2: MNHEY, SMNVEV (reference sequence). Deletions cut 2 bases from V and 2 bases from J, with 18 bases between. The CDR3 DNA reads TGTGCCAGCAGTTTAGGGCCAGGGAGCCCCCTTAACACTGAAGCTTTCTTT. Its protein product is CASSLGPGSPLNTEAFF.

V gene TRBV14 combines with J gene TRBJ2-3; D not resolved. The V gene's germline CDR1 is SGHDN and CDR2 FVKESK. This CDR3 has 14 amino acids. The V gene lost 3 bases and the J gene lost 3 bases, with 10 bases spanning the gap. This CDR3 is CASSHLTTTDTQYF. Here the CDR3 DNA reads TGTGCCAGCAGCCACCTGACAACTACAGATACGCAGTATTTT.

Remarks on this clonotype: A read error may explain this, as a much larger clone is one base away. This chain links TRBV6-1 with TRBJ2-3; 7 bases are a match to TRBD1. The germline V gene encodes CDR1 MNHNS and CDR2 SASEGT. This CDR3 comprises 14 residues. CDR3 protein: CASSEGTGTGTQYF. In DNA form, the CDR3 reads TGTGCCAGCAGTGAAGGGACAGGCACAGGTACGCAGTATTTT.

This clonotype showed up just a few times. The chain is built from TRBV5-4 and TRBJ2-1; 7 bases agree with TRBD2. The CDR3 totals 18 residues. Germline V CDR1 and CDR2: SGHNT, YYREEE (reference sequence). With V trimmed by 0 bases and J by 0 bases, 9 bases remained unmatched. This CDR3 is CASSLDGLGQSSYNEQFF. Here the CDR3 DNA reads TGTGCCAGCAGCTTGGACGGACTAGGTCAGAGCTCCTACAATGAGCAGTTCTTC.

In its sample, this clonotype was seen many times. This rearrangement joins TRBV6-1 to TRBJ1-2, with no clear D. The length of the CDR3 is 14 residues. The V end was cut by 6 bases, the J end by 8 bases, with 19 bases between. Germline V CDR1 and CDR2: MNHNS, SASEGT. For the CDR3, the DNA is TGTGCCAGCAGGAAGGCCGGAAACATTTCGGGCTACACCTTC. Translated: CASRKAGNISGYTF.

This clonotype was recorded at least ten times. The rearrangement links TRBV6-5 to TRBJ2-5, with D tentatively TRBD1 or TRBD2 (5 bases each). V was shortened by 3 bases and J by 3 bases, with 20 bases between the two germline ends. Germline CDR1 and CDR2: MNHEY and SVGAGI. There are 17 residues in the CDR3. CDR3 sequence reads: CASSYNFPRDPKETQYF. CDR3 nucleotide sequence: TGTGCCAGCAGTTATAACTTCCCCCGGGACCCAAAAGAGACCCAGTACTTC.

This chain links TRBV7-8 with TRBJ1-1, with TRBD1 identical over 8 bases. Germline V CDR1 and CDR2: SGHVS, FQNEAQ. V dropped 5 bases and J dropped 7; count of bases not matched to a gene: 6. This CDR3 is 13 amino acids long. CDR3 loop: CASSPGQVLEAFF. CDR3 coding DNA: TGTGCCAGCAGCCCGGGACAGGTACTTGAAGCTTTCTTT. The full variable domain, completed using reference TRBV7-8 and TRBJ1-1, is GAGVSQSPRYKVAKRGQDVALRCDPISGHVSLFWYQQALGQGPEFLTYFQNEAQLDKSGLPSDRFFAERPEGSVSTLKIQRTQQEDSAVYLCASSPGQVLEAFFGQGTRLTVV.

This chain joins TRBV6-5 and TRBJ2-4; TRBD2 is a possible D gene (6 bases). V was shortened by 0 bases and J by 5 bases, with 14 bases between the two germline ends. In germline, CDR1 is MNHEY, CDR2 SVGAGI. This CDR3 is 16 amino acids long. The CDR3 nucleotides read TGTGCCAGCAGTTACTCGCTCAGGTGGGGGGAAAACATTCAGTACTTC. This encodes CASSYSLRWGENIQYF.

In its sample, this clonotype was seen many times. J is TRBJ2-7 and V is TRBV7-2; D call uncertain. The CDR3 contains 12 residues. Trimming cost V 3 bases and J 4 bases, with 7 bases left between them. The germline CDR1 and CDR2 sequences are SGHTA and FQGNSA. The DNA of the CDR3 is TGTGCCAGCAGCTTTAAAGCGTACGAGCAGTACTTC. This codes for CASSFKAYEQYF.

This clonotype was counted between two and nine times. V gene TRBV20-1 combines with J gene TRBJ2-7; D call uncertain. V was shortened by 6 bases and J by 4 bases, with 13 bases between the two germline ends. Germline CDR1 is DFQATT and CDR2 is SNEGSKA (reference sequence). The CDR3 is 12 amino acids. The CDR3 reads CSATGKGYEQYF. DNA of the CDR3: TGCAGTGCCACTGGGAAGGGATACGAGCAGTACTTC.

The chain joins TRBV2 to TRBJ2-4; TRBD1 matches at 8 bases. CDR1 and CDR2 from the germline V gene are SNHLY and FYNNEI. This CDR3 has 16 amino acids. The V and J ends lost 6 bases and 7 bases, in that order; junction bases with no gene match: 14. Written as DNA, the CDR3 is TGTGCCAGCAGCCAAGTTGCGGGGACAGGAACGAACATTCAGTACTTC. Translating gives CASSQVAGTGTNIQYF.

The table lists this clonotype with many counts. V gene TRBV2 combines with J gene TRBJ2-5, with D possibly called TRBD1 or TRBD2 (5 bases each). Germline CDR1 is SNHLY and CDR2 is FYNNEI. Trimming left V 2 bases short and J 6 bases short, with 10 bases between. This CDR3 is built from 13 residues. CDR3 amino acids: CASSEFREQTQYF. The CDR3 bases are TGTGCCAGCAGTGAATTCAGGGAGCAGACCCAGTACTTC.

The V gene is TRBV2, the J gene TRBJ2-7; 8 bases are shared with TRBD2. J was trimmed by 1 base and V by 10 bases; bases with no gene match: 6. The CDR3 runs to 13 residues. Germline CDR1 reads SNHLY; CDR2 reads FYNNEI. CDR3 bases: TGTGCCAAACGACCGGGGGGGTCCTACGAGCAGTACTTC. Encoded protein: CAKRPGGSYEQYF.

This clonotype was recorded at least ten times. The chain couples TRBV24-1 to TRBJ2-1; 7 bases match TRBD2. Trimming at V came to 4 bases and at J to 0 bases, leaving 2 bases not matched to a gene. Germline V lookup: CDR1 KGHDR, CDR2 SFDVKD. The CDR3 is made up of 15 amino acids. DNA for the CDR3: TGTGCCACCAGTGAGGGCGGGAGCTCCTACAATGAGCAGTTCTTC. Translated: CATSEGGSSYNEQFF.

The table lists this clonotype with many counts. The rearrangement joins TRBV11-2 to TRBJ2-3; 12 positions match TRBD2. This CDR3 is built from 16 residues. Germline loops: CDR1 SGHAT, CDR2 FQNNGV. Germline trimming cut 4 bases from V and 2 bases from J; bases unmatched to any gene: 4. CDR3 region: CASSSTSGGTTDTQYF. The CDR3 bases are TGTGCCAGCAGCTCGACTAGCGGGGGAACCACAGATACGCAGTATTTT.

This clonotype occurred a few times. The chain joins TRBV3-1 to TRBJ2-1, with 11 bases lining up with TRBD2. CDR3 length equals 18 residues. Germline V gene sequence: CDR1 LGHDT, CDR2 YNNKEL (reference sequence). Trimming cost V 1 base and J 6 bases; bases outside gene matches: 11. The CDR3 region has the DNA TGTGCCAGCAGCCAAGTTCGTCTAGCGGGGGGCCGGGGCAATGAGCAGTTCTTC. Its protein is CASSQVRLAGGRGNEQFF.

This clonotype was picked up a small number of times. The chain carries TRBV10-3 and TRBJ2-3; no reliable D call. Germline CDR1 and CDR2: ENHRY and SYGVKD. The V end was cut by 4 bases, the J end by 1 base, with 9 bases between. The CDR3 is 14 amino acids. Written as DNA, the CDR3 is TGTGCCATCAGTGCCGATAGGGGCACAGATACGCAGTATTTT. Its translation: CAISADRGTDTQYF.

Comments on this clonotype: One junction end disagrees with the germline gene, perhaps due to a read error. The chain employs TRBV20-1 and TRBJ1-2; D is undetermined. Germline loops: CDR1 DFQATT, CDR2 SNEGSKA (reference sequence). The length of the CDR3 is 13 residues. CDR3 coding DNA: TGCAGTGCTAGGCGTGAGACAAACTGTGGCTACACCTTC. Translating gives CSARRETNCGYTF.

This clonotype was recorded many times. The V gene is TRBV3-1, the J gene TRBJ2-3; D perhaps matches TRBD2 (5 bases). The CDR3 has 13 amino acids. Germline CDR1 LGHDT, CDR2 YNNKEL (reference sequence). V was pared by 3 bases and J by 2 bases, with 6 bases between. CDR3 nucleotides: TGTGCCAGCAGCCAGGACTTCACAGATACGCAGTATTTT. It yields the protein CASSQDFTDTQYF.

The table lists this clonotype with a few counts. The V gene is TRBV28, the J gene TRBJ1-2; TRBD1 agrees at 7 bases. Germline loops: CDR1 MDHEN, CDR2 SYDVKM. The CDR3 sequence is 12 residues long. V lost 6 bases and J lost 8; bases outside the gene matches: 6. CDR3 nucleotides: TGTGCCAGCAGGCAGCAGGGGGGGGGCTACACCTTC. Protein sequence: CASRQQGGGYTF.

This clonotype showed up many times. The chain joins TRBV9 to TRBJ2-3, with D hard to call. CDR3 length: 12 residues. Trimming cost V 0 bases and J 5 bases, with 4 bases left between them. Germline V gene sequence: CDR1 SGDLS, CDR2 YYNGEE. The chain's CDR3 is CASSVERDTQYF. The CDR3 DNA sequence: TGTGCCAGCAGCGTAGAGCGAGATACGCAGTATTTT.